The next 24 T cell receptor beta chains were all read from a single sample in a study of T cell repertoires in aging, cancer and after chemotherapy. TRB rearrangements spanning V, D and J were amplified using mixed TRB-A/B primers. TCRdb redid the calling of the multiplex PCR reads with MiXCR, one entry per CDR3 protein. The table lists about 10,000 distinct CDR3 sequences, roughly 30% of them singletons. TCR beta rearrangements were amplified from peripheral blood genomic DNA. Input material: blood. All receptors derive from a human donor in good health.

J is TRBJ2-3 and V is TRBV12-3 or TRBV12-4, with D possibly being TRBD1 or TRBD2 (5 bases each). The CDR3 sequence is 15 residues long. Trimming removed 7 bases at V and 6 bases at J, with 20 bases between. CDR3 region: CASTSERGMRDTQYF. CDR3 nucleotide sequence: TGTGCCAGCACATCAGAGAGGGGCATGAGGGATACGCAGTATTTT.

The chain employs TRBV12-3 or TRBV12-4 and TRBJ1-1; D gene uncertain. V lost 2 bases and J lost 1, with 2 bases in between. CDR3 length equals 12 residues. CDR3 protein: CASSLRNTEAFF. DNA for the CDR3: TGTGCCAGCAGTTTACGGAACACTGAAGCTTTCTTT.

This chain links TRBV20-1 with TRBJ2-4; tentative D call: TRBD2 (6 bases). V was clipped by 6 bases and J by 5 bases, with 14 bases between them. Germline CDR1 reads DFQATT; CDR2 reads SNEGSKA (reference sequence). CDR3 length equals 13 residues. The CDR3 is CSATGDVQNIQYF. CDR3 nucleotides: TGCAGTGCCACGGGGGACGTTCAAAACATTCAGTACTTC.

The rearrangement uses TRBV24-1 and TRBJ2-1; D perhaps matches TRBD2 (6 bases). Germline CDR1 is KGHDR and CDR2 is SFDVKD. This CDR3 spans 11 amino acids. Between the trimmed V and J ends, which lost 9 bases and 4 bases, there was a span of 6 bases. In nucleotides, the CDR3 is TGTGCCACCGGGGGGTACAATGAGCAGTTCTTC. It yields the protein CATGGYNEQFF.

This clonotype was detected a few times. This chain uses TRBV6-5 with TRBJ1-2, with 12 bases that match TRBD1. Trimming cost V 6 bases and J 4 bases; bases outside gene matches: 12. Germline values: CDR1 MNHEY, CDR2 SVGAGI. CDR3 length equals 17 residues. The CDR3 DNA is TGTGCCAGCAGACAAACCCGGGACAGGGGGCAGGGCTATGGCTACACCTTC. It yields the protein CASRQTRDRGQGYGYTF.

There are a few counts of this clonotype. The chain recombines TRBV20-1 with TRBJ1-1, with unresolved D. The CDR3 length is 13 residues. The V end was cut by 0 bases, the J end by 1 base, with 6 bases between. From germline, CDR1 is DFQATT and CDR2 SNEGSKA (reference sequence). This chain's CDR3 is CSARERGNTEAFF. The CDR3, as DNA: TGCAGTGCTAGAGAGCGGGGGAACACTGAAGCTTTCTTT.

This clonotype was seen only a few times. The rearrangement uses TRBV20-1 and TRBJ1-1; no firm D call. V lost 3 bases, J lost 11 bases, and 13 bases lay in between. From germline, CDR1 is DFQATT and CDR2 SNEGSKA (reference sequence). This CDR3 contains 11 residues. CDR3 sequence: CSASKVAGAFF. CDR3 sequence (DNA): TGCAGTGCTAGCAAGGTAGCCGGGGCTTTCTTT.

This clonotype showed up just a few times. The CDR3 here is CASSSGRTRSGNTIYF. For the CDR3, the DNA is TGTGCCAGCAGCTCGGGACGGACCCGCTCTGGAAACACCATATATTTT. The chain recombines TRBV5-4 with TRBJ1-3, with a tentative D call TRBD1 (5 bases). The V gene's germline CDR1 is SGHNT and CDR2 YYREEE (reference sequence). Trimming left V 3 bases short and J 0 bases short, with 13 bases between. The CDR3 runs to 16 residues.

The chain is built from TRBV6-5 and TRBJ1-1; tentative D call: TRBD1 (5 bases). The CDR3 has 14 residues. Looked up from germline, CDR1 is MNHEY and CDR2 is SVGAGI. Trimming pared 1 base from V and 4 bases from J, leaving 10 bases between. The chain's CDR3 is CASSYLGEGTEAFF. CDR3 coding DNA: TGTGCCAGCAGTTACTTAGGGGAGGGCACTGAAGCTTTCTTT.

The gene calls are TRBV20-1 and TRBJ2-3; 11 bases fit TRBD2. The CDR3 contains 15 residues. The germline CDR1 and CDR2 sequences are DFQATT and SNEGSKA (reference sequence). V lost 3 bases and J lost 5; bases outside the gene matches: 7. In DNA form, the CDR3 reads TGCAGTGCTAGTTCGCTAGCGGGGGGAGTAGATACGCAGTATTTT. As protein: CSASSLAGGVDTQYF.

The V and J genes are TRBV28 and TRBJ1-5; 9 nucleotides agree with TRBD1. Unmatched junction bases numbered 6, after V lost 5 bases and J lost 4 bases. This CDR3 is built from 15 residues. Germline CDR1 MDHEN, CDR2 SYDVKM. CDR3 region: CASSIQGAKNQPQHF. DNA for the CDR3: TGTGCCAGCAGTATACAGGGGGCGAAGAATCAGCCCCAGCATTTT.

The chain combines TRBV20-1 with TRBJ1-1; 7 bases are a match to TRBD1. V gave up 0 bases and J gave up 8 bases; unmatched junction bases: 9. The CDR3 has 14 amino acids. Germline loops: CDR1 DFQATT, CDR2 SNEGSKA (reference sequence). In DNA, the CDR3 is TGCAGTGCTAGAGATGGGACAGACATCACGGAAGCTTTCTTT. Protein sequence: CSARDGTDITEAFF.

The chain is built from TRBV7-2 and TRBJ1-2, with TRBD1 matching 10 bases. This CDR3 contains 13 residues. Losses at the gene ends were 9 bases for V and 7 bases for J; bases not matched to a gene: 8. Germline CDR1 reads SGHTA; CDR2 reads FQGNSA. DNA for the CDR3: TGTGCCAGTGGACCGGGACAGGGGTTTGGCTACACCTTC. Translated, it gives CASGPGQGFGYTF.

This clonotype was seen more than once but under ten times. This chain uses TRBV12-3 or TRBV12-4 with TRBJ1-5; maybe TRBD1 (6 bases). This CDR3 is built from 15 residues. This CDR3 reads CASGLIGGCNQPQHF. CDR3 in DNA: TGTGCTAGTGGTTTAATAGGGGGATGCAATCAGCCCCAGCATTTT.

This clonotype has just a few counts. The rearrangement joins TRBV10-3 to TRBJ2-7; 9 positions match TRBD1. The germline V gene encodes CDR1 ENHRY and CDR2 SYGVKD. V lost 1 base to trimming and J lost 3 bases; unmatched junction nucleotides: 10. The CDR3 totals 17 residues. In DNA, the CDR3 is TGTGCCATCAGTGAGTACGGACAGGGGATAGGGAACTACGAGCAGTACTTC. This gives the protein CAISEYGQGIGNYEQYF.

The rearrangement uses TRBV6-6 and TRBJ2-3; 9 nucleotides match TRBD2. This CDR3 is built from 17 residues. V lost 2 bases, J lost 4 bases, and 10 bases stayed unmatched. Germline V gene sequence: CDR1 MNHNY, CDR2 SVGAGI (reference sequence). CDR3 in DNA: TGTGCCAGCAGTTACGGGGTCGCGGGGGGGGACTCAGATACGCAGTATTTT. Translated, it gives CASSYGVAGGDSDTQYF.

In its sample, this clonotype was seen a few times. This chain joins TRBV7-2 and TRBJ1-2; D gene unclear. The CDR3 loop spans 15 amino acids. Trimming took off 5 bases at V and 1 base at J, with 14 bases between the two ends. From germline, CDR1 is SGHTA and CDR2 FQGNSA. The CDR3 DNA is TGTGCCAGCAGCCCGCAAATCACCGATAACTATGGCTACACCTTC. As protein: CASSPQITDNYGYTF.

This clonotype is medium-sized within its sample. The chain couples TRBV29-1 to TRBJ1-2; the D gene is possibly TRBD1 (5 bases). This CDR3 is built from 12 residues. Trimming cost V 4 bases and J 5 bases, with 11 bases left between them. CDR1 SQVTM and CDR2 ANQGSEA come from the germline V gene. The CDR3 spells CSVATGRYGYTF. The CDR3 DNA is TGCAGCGTTGCTACAGGCCGATATGGCTACACCTTC.

The chain couples TRBV13 to TRBJ2-2, with D uncertain. This CDR3 is built from 15 residues. The V gene's germline CDR1 is PRHDT and CDR2 FYEKMQ (reference sequence). V was clipped by 5 bases and J by 0 bases, with 10 bases between them. CDR3 nucleotides: TGTGCCAGCAGCGCCCCGGAACCGAACACCGGGGAGCTGTTTTTT. Its protein is CASSAPEPNTGELFF. Together with reference TRBV13 and TRBJ2-2, the CDR3 gives the full variable domain: AAGVIQSPRHLIKEKRETATLKCYPIPRHDTVYWYQQGPGQDPQFLISFYEKMQSDKGSIPDRFSAQQFSDYHSELNMSSLELGDSALYFCASSAPEPNTGELFFGEGSRLTVL.

The sample holds a few counts of this clonotype. The chain recombines TRBV6-5 with TRBJ2-3; D gene ambiguous. The V gene's germline CDR1 is MNHEY and CDR2 SVGAGI. The CDR3 length is 13 residues. V shed 6 bases and J shed 0 bases, with 7 bases lying between them. The CDR3 is CASSADSTDTQYF. CDR3 nucleotides: TGTGCCAGCAGCGCCGACAGCACAGATACGCAGTATTTT.

This clonotype was detected only a few times. The chain employs TRBV27 and TRBJ1-2; possible D gene TRBD1, 5 bases. V was cut by 6 bases and J by 8 bases, with 13 bases left in between. CDR3 length equals 12 residues. Germline CDR1 and CDR2: MNHEY and SMNVEV (reference sequence). CDR3 bases: TGTGCCAGCAGATTCACAGGTTCAGGCTACACCTTC. Amino acids: CASRFTGSGYTF.

The V and J genes are TRBV7-2 and TRBJ2-5; D is uncertain. V was cut by 3 bases and J by 1 base, with 6 bases left in between. This CDR3 comprises 13 residues. Germline CDR1 reads SGHTA; CDR2 reads FQGNSA. The chain's CDR3 is CASSLSSQETQYF. Written as DNA, the CDR3 is TGTGCCAGCAGCTTGAGCAGCCAAGAGACCCAGTACTTC. Full variable domain (outside the CDR3, taken from reference TRBV7-2 and TRBJ2-5): GAGVSQSPSNKVTEKGKDVELRCDPISGHTALYWYRQSLGQGLEFLIYFQGNSAPDKSGLPSDRFSAERTGGSVSTLTIQRTQQEDSAVYLCASSLSSQETQYFGPGTRLLVL.

This clonotype was found a few times. V is TRBV27 and J is TRBJ2-7; the D is unclear. Between the trimmed V and J ends, which lost 9 bases and 2 bases, there was a span of 17 bases. Germline assignment: CDR1 MNHEY and CDR2 SMNVEV (reference sequence). The CDR3 is 14 residues long. CDR3 amino acids: CARRFNKRAYEQYV. CDR3 bases: TGTGCCAGAAGGTTCAACAAGCGAGCCTACGAGCAGTACGTC.

The genes are TRBV27 and TRBJ2-2; D perhaps matches TRBD1 (6 bases). The CDR3 consists of 15 residues. Trimming cost V 5 bases and J 10 bases, with 20 bases left between them. Germline V lookup: CDR1 MNHEY, CDR2 SMNVEV (reference sequence). CDR3 nucleotide sequence: TGTGCCAGCAGTACCTTCCCAGGGGCGATCGAGGAGCTGTTTTTT. Translating gives CASSTFPGAIEELFF.